This T cell receptor (beta chain) was captured by sequencing in a study of CD8 T cells in Susac syndrome. High-throughput TCR beta sequencing covered peripheral CD8+ and CD4+ T cells. It was with random hexamers that 0.5 to 1 ug RNA was reverse transcribed. TCRdb recomputed calls from the immunoSEQ multiplex PCR reads with MiXCR, one row per CDR3 protein. The sample has under 200,000 distinct CDR3 sequences; 90% to 96% are singletons. CDR3 length: 17 residues. The V end was cut by 5 bases, the J end by 0 bases, with 17 bases between. The sequenced sample was CD4+ T cells from PBMCs. V is TRBV12-3 or TRBV12-4 and J is TRBJ1-5; possible D gene TRBD1, 6 bases. The TCR was taken from a human donor with Susac syndrome. The CDR3 nucleotides read TGTGCCAGCAGTCCAACAGGGAGTAGGGTTAGCAATCAGCCCCAGCATTTT. Its translation is CASSPTGSRVSNQPQHF.